This paragraph reports one T cell receptor beta chain. Its antigen remains unknown. The sample originates from a study of T cells in localized non-small cell lung cancer. The protocol was immunoSEQ multiplex PCR, while the TCRdb copy is restricted to in-frame clones and leaves out a portion. The sample shows more than 100,000 clones, around 90% of them seen only once. Study-level points and caveats: A median of about 50 clones ranked among the top 100 in tumor appeared in adjacent lung.

V shed 8 bases and J shed 5 bases, with 13 bases lying between them. Germline V gene lookup returns CDR1 KGHSH and CDR2 LQKENI. This CDR3 contains 13 residues. The sequence was collected from a female donor over 55 with stage I lung adenocarcinoma. This rearrangement joins TRBV18 to TRBJ2-1, with D hard to call. Sequencing used peripheral blood, obtained before any cancer treatment. CDR3 nucleotide sequence: TGTGCCAGCCAAACTGACGGAAACAATGAGCAGTTCTTC. Translated: CASQTDGNNEQFF. The full variable domain, with the rest looked up from reference TRBV18 and TRBJ2-1, is NAGVMQNPRHLVRRRGQEARLRCSPMKGHSHVYWYRQLPEEGLKFMVYLQKENIIDESGMPKERFSAEFPKEGPSILRIQQVVRGDSAAYFCASQTDGNNEQFFGPGTRLTVL.